This is a list of T cell receptor beta chains from one sample in a study of CD4 T cells in relation to SARS-CoV-2 and coronaviruses. Clones were sequenced by immunoSEQ multiplex PCR, and TCRdb holds only the in-frame ones, with some missing. The repertoire consists of 10,000 to 15,000 clones, with approximately 82% occurring once and the leading ten covering about an eighth. These receptors have no known antigen. The source material was CD4+ T cells from PBMCs, cultured in vitro. The receptors were gathered from a human donor in good health. Each CDR3 is given with its conserved first and last residue. The D gene is left open where the match is weak. Some rows have no size entry. The others give once, few or many, or a class for an expanded clone.

>TRBJ2-7|TRBV11-2|NA|NA
TGTGCCAGCAGCAAATCGGGGCAGAGCTCCTACGAGCAGTACTTC
CASSKSGQSSYEQYF
>TRBJ2-7|TRBV2|NA|NA
TGTGCCAGCAGTGAATTACCGCAGGGATTGATCTACGAGCAGTACTTC
CASSELPQGLIYEQYF
>TRBJ2-2|TRBV11-2|once|NA
TGTGCCAGCAGACTAGGGGGGATGAACACCGGGGAGCTGTTTTTT
CASRLGGMNTGELFF
>TRBJ1-2|TRBV18|NA|NA
TGTGCCAGCTCGCCCAGATCGGCCACCCTCTATGGCTACACCTTC
CASSPRSATLYGYTF
>TRBJ2-7|TRBV29-1|NA|TRBD1
TGCAGCGTCAGAGGACAGGGGGCACGGTACGAGCAGTACTTC
CSVRGQGARYEQYF
>TRBJ1-6|TRBV19|few|TRBD1
TGTGCCAGTAGGGGACAGGGGGTTACACCCCTCCACTTT
CASRGQGVTPLHF
>TRBJ2-5|TRBV5-4|NA|NA
TGTGCCAGCAGCCCTCACGGACGCCAGGGAGGAGAGACCCAGTACTTC
CASSPHGRQGGETQYF
>TRBJ2-1|TRBV7-9|NA|TRBD2
TGTGCCAGCAGCTACGGGACTAGCGACAATGAGCAGTTCTTC
CASSYGTSDNEQFF
>TRBJ2-7|TRBV7-8|NA|NA
TGTGCCAGCAGCCCGCAGAGGGCCATTCTGTACGAGCAGTACTTC
CASSPQRAILYEQYF
>TRBJ1-1|TRBV4-3|large|NA
TGCGCCAGCAGCCAAGAGCTCTCCATGAACACTGAAGCTTTCTTT
CASSQELSMNTEAFF
>TRBJ2-5|TRBV19|NA|TRBD2
TGTGCCAGTAGTGCTAGCGGGGGGCAAGAGACCCAGTACTTC
CASSASGGQETQYF
>TRBJ2-1|TRBV7-9|NA|TRBD2
TGTGCCAGCAGCTCCGGGAGGGGGGAGGCCTACAATGAGCAGTTCTTC
CASSSGRGEAYNEQFF
>TRBJ1-2|TRBV6-2/TRBV6-3|NA|NA
TGTGCCAGCAGTTACCTACCACACCGGGAGCAGTATGGCTACACCTTC
CASSYLPHREQYGYTF
>TRBJ2-7|TRBV2|NA|TRBD2
TGTGCCAGCACCCTAGCGGGGGGGCTCAACGAGCAGTACTTC
CASTLAGGLNEQYF
>TRBJ2-7|TRBV27|NA|TRBD2
TGTGCCAGCAGTTTAAAACCACCTCTAGCGGAGTCCTACGAGCAGTACTTC
CASSLKPPLAESYEQYF
>TRBJ2-4|TRBV19|NA|NA
TGTGCCACCACAGAAGGGAGCATTCAGTACTTC
CATTEGSIQYF
>TRBJ2-7|TRBV7-9|NA|NA
TGTGCCAGCAGCTTAGGAGACTTACAAGTCTACGAGCAGTACTTC
CASSLGDLQVYEQYF
>TRBJ2-4|TRBV5-4|NA|NA
TGTGCCAGCAGCTTGGCGTTTGAGGGGGGGGGCAAAAACATTCAGTACTTC
CASSLAFEGGGKNIQYF
>TRBJ2-7|TRBV5-4|NA|TRBD1
TGTGCCAGCAGCCACCGGGACAGGGACTACGAGCAGTACTTC
CASSHRDRDYEQYF
>TRBJ2-1|TRBV7-2|NA|NA
TGTGCCAGCAGCTTAGCGAGGTCCTCCTACAATGAGCAGTTCTTC
CASSLARSSYNEQFF
>TRBJ1-6|TRBV5-8|NA|NA
TGTGCCAGCAGCTTGAATGGGTGGCATAATTCACCCCTCCACTTT
CASSLNGWHNSPLHF
>TRBJ1-1|TRBV19|once|NA
TGTGCCAGTAGTATAGCTCGTGGGAACACTGAAGCTTTCTTT
CASSIARGNTEAFF
>TRBJ2-7|TRBV10-3|NA|NA
TGTGCCATCAGTGATCGTAACGAGCAGTACTTC
CAISDRNEQYF
>TRBJ2-5|TRBV12-3/TRBV12-4|NA|NA
TGTGCCAGCAGGACCGGGTACCAAGAGACCCAGTACTTC
CASRTGYQETQYF
>TRBJ2-7|TRBV6-5|NA|TRBD1
TGTGCCAGCAGTTACGCCGGGACAGGGGGCTACAAGCAGTACTTC
CASSYAGTGGYKQYF
>TRBJ1-5|TRBV6-1|NA|TRBD1
TGTGCCAGCAGTGACGTTGGGACAGGGTGGGATCAGCCCCAGCATTTT
CASSDVGTGWDQPQHF
>TRBJ2-1|TRBV6-5|few|TRBD2
TGTGCCAGCAGGCCCGGGACTAGATACAATGAGCAGTTCTTC
CASRPGTRYNEQFF
>TRBJ2-5|TRBV13|NA|NA
TGTGCCAGCAGCGCCCTACTAGACTTGAAAGAGACCCAGTACTTC
CASSALLDLKETQYF
>TRBJ2-2|TRBV7-9|NA|NA
TGTGCCAGCAGCTCCAGGGGGAACACCGGGGAGCTGTTTTTT
CASSSRGNTGELFF
>TRBJ2-7|TRBV6-5|NA|NA
TGTGCCAGCAGTTCAGGGGACTGGTACGAGCAGTACTTC
CASSSGDWYEQYF
>TRBJ2-1|TRBV11-1|NA|TRBD2
TGTGCCAGCAGCCTCCGGGCGGGAGAAGGGACTGAGCAGTTCTTC
CASSLRAGEGTEQFF
>TRBJ1-2|TRBV15|NA|TRBD1
TGTGCCACCAGCAGGCTACAGGGGCGCTACACCTTC
CATSRLQGRYTF
>TRBJ1-1|TRBV19|NA|NA
TGTGCCAGTAGTATAGGGATTTTGGTGCAGGGAACTGAAGCTTTCTTT
CASSIGILVQGTEAFF